The next 23 T cell receptor beta chains were all read from a single sample in a study of prognosis after radiotherapy for stage I lung cancer. Multiplex PCR in two rounds served to amplify TCR beta CDR3 from genomic DNA. Primers were specific to each TRBV and TRBJ gene in first-round PCR. TCRdb re-derived calls from the multiplex PCR reads in MiXCR, one entry per CDR3 protein. The sample holds 20,000 to 25,000 distinct CDR3 sequences, around 46% seen once. The input for sequencing was PBMCs, taken before or after stereotactic body radiation therapy (not recorded which). These receptors were collected from a donor aged 50 or older with non-small cell lung cancer.

In this sample, this clonotype turned up many times. The genes are TRBV19 and TRBJ1-2, with 7 bases that match TRBD1. Germline lookup yields CDR1 LNHDA and CDR2 SQIVND (reference sequence). The CDR3 spans 14 residues. Trimming took 5 bases from V and 4 from J; bases not matched to a gene: 7. CDR3 sequence: CASSPDRVRYGYTF. CDR3 in DNA: TGTGCCAGTAGTCCCGACAGGGTTCGCTATGGCTACACCTTC.

This clonotype was seen a few times. The chain joins TRBV5-4 to TRBJ2-1, with 8 nucleotides matching TRBD2. The CDR3 length is 16 residues. CDR1 SGHNT and CDR2 YYREEE come from the germline V gene (reference sequence). V lost 2 bases, J lost 7 bases, and 11 bases stayed unmatched. In DNA, the CDR3 is TGTGCCAGCAGCTTTGGTACTAGCGGCCTCGGGAATGAGCAGTTCTTC. It encodes CASSFGTSGLGNEQFF. The whole variable domain, filled in from reference TRBV5-4 and TRBJ2-1, reads ETGVTQSPTHLIKTRGQQVTLRCSSQSGHNTVSWYQQALGQGPQFIFQYYREEENGRGNFPPRFSGLQFPNYSSELNVNALELDDSALYLCASSFGTSGLGNEQFFGPGTRLTVL.

This clonotype is deemed medium-sized. The chain combines TRBV5-1 with TRBJ2-2; D not certain. CDR3 length: 15 amino acids. The ends were cut back, 3 bases at V and 0 bases at J, with 9 bases in the middle. Germline V gene sequence: CDR1 SGHRS, CDR2 YFSETQ. The CDR3 here is CASSYRAANTGELFF. Written as DNA, the CDR3 is TGCGCCAGCAGCTACCGGGCCGCGAACACCGGGGAGCTGTTTTTT. Using reference TRBV5-1 and TRBJ2-2 for the parts outside the CDR3, the full variable domain is KAGVTQTPRYLIKTRGQQVTLSCSPISGHRSVSWYQQTPGQGLQFLFEYFSETQRNKGNFPGRFSGRQFSNSRSEMNVSTLELGDSALYLCASSYRAANTGELFFGEGSRLTVL.

The chain combines TRBV28 with TRBJ2-1; D unresolved. Germline CDR1 is MDHEN and CDR2 is SYDVKM. The CDR3 extends over 13 amino acids. The V and J ends lost 8 bases and 0 bases respectively, with 8 bases between them. Here the CDR3 reads CASERSSYNEQFF. In DNA form, the CDR3 reads TGTGCCAGCGAAAGGAGCTCCTACAATGAGCAGTTCTTC.

The sample holds a few counts of this clonotype. The CDR3 reads CASSPGASGSYNEQFF. The CDR3 DNA sequence: TGTGCCAGCAGCCCGGGGGCTAGCGGCTCCTACAATGAGCAGTTCTTC. V is TRBV5-6 and J is TRBJ2-1; D may be TRBD2 (7 bases). This CDR3 contains 16 residues. Germline assignment: CDR1 SGHDT and CDR2 YYEEEE. Trimming removed 4 bases at V and 0 bases at J, with 14 bases between.

Note on this clonotype: A much more abundant neighbour one base away suggests this may be a read error. The rearrangement links TRBV27 to TRBJ2-5, with TRBD2 as a possible D gene (6 bases). With 2 bases removed from V and 5 bases from J, the gap between germline ends came to 15 bases. The CDR3 sequence is 15 residues long. The germline V gene has CDR1 MNHEY and CDR2 SMNVEV (reference sequence). The CDR3 loop reads CASSLGWRAFETQYF. The CDR3 DNA reads TGTGCCAGCAGTTTAGGATGGAGGGCCTTCGAGACCCAGTACTTC.

The chain links TRBV19 to TRBJ1-1, with D perhaps matching TRBD1 (5 bases). Between the trimmed V and J ends, which lost 3 bases and 2 bases, there was a span of 13 bases. The CDR3 loop spans 15 amino acids. The germline V gene has CDR1 LNHDA and CDR2 SQIVND (reference sequence). CDR3 sequence: CASSMRDQSNTEAFF. The CDR3 DNA reads TGTGCCAGTAGTATGCGGGACCAGAGTAACACTGAAGCTTTCTTT.

This clonotype counts as medium-sized. The chain recombines TRBV6-1 with TRBJ2-5, with D hard to call. The V end was cut by 2 bases, the J end by 5 bases, with 3 bases between. Germline lookup yields CDR1 MNHNS and CDR2 SASEGT. The CDR3 is 11 amino acids. CDR3 protein: CASSESETQYF. In DNA, the CDR3 is TGTGCCAGCAGTGAATCGGAGACCCAGTACTTC.

In its sample, this clonotype was seen many times. The chain recombines TRBV9 with TRBJ1-1; D is possibly TRBD1 (5 bases). V was trimmed by 1 base and J by 4 bases, leaving 14 bases between them. This CDR3 has 15 amino acids. Germline V gene lookup returns CDR1 SGDLS and CDR2 YYNGEE. Here the CDR3 DNA reads TGTGCCAGCAGCGTACGGGGCACTTTTGGCACTGAAGCTTTCTTT. This gives the protein CASSVRGTFGTEAFF.

In its sample, this clonotype was seen a few times. A much larger clone differs from this one at a single base, so this may be a read error. V gene TRBV6-2 or TRBV6-3 combines with J gene TRBJ2-1; 10 bases agree with TRBD2. This CDR3 region has 16 residues. Unmatched junction bases numbered 13, after V lost 4 bases and J lost 10 bases. Germline CDR1 and CDR2: MNHEY and SVGEGT. The CDR3 DNA reads TGTGCCAGCAGTTCGGGGACTAGCGCGGAGTGGGAGGAGCAGTTCTTC. It codes for CASSSGTSAEWEEQFF.

Turning to this clonotype: With a far larger clone one base away, a read error is the likely cause. V usage is TRBV11-3 and J usage is TRBJ2-7; 10 nucleotides align to TRBD2. Germline V gene lookup returns CDR1 SGHNT and CDR2 YENEEA. V shed 5 bases, J shed 7 bases, and the junction held 14 bases outside the gene matches. The CDR3 is 16 amino acids. The CDR3 spells CASSPRTSGTYNEQYF. For the CDR3, the DNA is TGTGCCAGCAGCCCTAGGACTAGCGGAACCTACAATGAGCAGTACTTC.

This clonotype was detected only a few times. This chain connects TRBV12-3 or TRBV12-4 to TRBJ2-7, with D maybe TRBD2 (5 bases). This CDR3 spans 16 amino acids. The V end lost 7 bases, the J end lost 2 bases, and 21 bases lay between the germline ends. DNA for the CDR3: TGTGCCAGCATCCCCGGTGGGAGTAGTTCGGCCTACGAGCAGTACTTC. Translation gives CASIPGGSSSAYEQYF.

This clonotype qualifies as medium-sized. The chain combines TRBV27 with TRBJ2-5; 8 positions match TRBD1. The J call is doubtful: the DNA matches TRBJ2-1 better. Germline CDR1 MNHEY, CDR2 SMNVEV (reference sequence). CDR3 size: 15 residues. CDR3 sequence reads: CASSTGRGRKNEQFF. DNA of the CDR3: TGTGCCAGCAGTACCGGCAGGGGGCGCAAAAATGAGCAGTTCTTC.

This chain connects TRBV2 to TRBJ2-7; D is uncertain. This CDR3 region has 15 residues. The germline V gene encodes CDR1 SNHLY and CDR2 FYNNEI. The V end was cut by 3 bases, the J end by 3 bases, with 15 bases between. CDR3 nucleotide sequence: TGTGCCAGCAGTGAGGGGTCAGACCTTCACTACGAGCAGTACTTC. This codes for CASSEGSDLHYEQYF.

A few counts support this clonotype. A much larger clone lies a single base off, so this may be a read error. The chain recombines TRBV6-1 with TRBJ1-1; D might be TRBD1 (5 bases). Trimming shortened V by 7 bases and J by 3 bases, and 15 bases separated the two germline ends. Germline lookup yields CDR1 MNHNS and CDR2 SASEGT. CDR3 length: 14 amino acids. The CDR3, as DNA: TGTGCCAGCAACCCCCCCAGGGCGGACACTGAAGCTTTCTTT. It specifies CASNPPRADTEAFF.

This clonotype was picked up many times. V usage is TRBV6-1 and J usage is TRBJ2-7, with 9 bases identical to TRBD1. The CDR3 runs to 13 residues. Trimming cost V 7 bases and J 5 bases; bases outside gene matches: 6. The germline CDR1 and CDR2 sequences are MNHNS and SASEGT. The CDR3 loop reads CASKTGGFDEQYF. CDR3 in DNA: TGTGCCAGCAAGACAGGGGGGTTTGACGAGCAGTACTTC.

This chain joins TRBV6-2 or TRBV6-3 and TRBJ1-5, with 9 bases lining up with TRBD1. The trim removed 7 bases at V and 11 bases at J, leaving 15 bases unmatched. This CDR3 contains 15 residues. Germline assignment: CDR1 MNHEY and CDR2 SVGEGT. CDR3 residues: CASNKIQGARETQHF. In DNA form, the CDR3 reads TGTGCCAGCAACAAGATACAGGGGGCAAGGGAGACCCAGCATTTT.

To note about this clonotype: Without the conserved terminal phenylalanine or tryptophan, this CDR3 likely stems from a read error. This chain connects TRBV7-2 to TRBJ1-2; TRBD1 might be the D (6 bases). This CDR3 is built from 16 residues. Germline values: CDR1 SGHTA, CDR2 FQGNSA. CDR3 nucleotide sequence: TGTGCCAGAAGCTCAAAAGCGGGACACCTTAACTATGGCTACACCTTA. The encoded protein is CARSSKAGHLNYGYTL.

This clonotype occurred many times. J is TRBJ2-1 and V is TRBV3-1; no clear D gene. From germline, CDR1 is LGHDT and CDR2 YNNKEL (reference sequence). The CDR3 contains 13 residues. The V gene lost 3 bases and the J gene lost 2 bases, with 5 bases spanning the gap. In DNA form, the CDR3 reads TGTGCCAGCAGCCAGGCCCCCTACAATGAGCAGTTCTTC. Protein product: CASSQAPYNEQFF.

This clonotype has ten or more counts. The V call is TRBV7-9, the J call TRBJ2-1; D might be TRBD1 (6 bases). The CDR3 consists of 17 residues. The germline V and J ends were trimmed by 4 bases and 2 bases, with 18 bases remaining between them. Germline V gives CDR1 SEHNR, CDR2 FQNEAQ (reference sequence). As DNA, the CDR3 is TGTGCCAGCAGCTCTCGACCAGGGGTGGAACCCTACAATGAGCAGTTCTTC. Translation: CASSSRPGVEPYNEQFF.

The chain couples TRBV11-2 to TRBJ2-2; 7 nucleotides line up with TRBD1. Unmatched junction bases numbered 10, after V lost 5 bases and J lost 1 base. The length of the CDR3 is 17 residues. Germline assignment: CDR1 SGHAT and CDR2 FQNNGV. CDR3: CASSRFRRTGNTGELFF. CDR3 bases: TGTGCCAGCAGCCGATTCCGGAGGACAGGGAACACCGGGGAGCTGTTTTTT.

The J gene is TRBJ2-3, the V gene TRBV6-4; 8 bases agree with TRBD1. From germline, CDR1 is MRHNA and CDR2 SNTAGT. V was pared by 7 bases and J by 1 base, with 10 bases of the junction left unmatched. The CDR3 spans 16 residues. This chain's CDR3 is CASISQGAQGTDTQYF. The CDR3 DNA follows: TGTGCCAGCATCAGCCAGGGGGCGCAAGGCACAGATACGCAGTATTTT.

This clonotype was counted ten times or more. The rearrangement links TRBV9 to TRBJ2-1; maybe TRBD1 (5 bases). From germline, CDR1 is SGDLS and CDR2 YYNGEE. The CDR3 sequence is 13 residues long. Trimming left V 4 bases short and J 7 bases short, with 12 bases between. CDR3 region: CASSPGPENEQFF. The CDR3 nucleotides read TGTGCCAGCAGCCCAGGGCCGGAAAATGAGCAGTTCTTC.